These T cell receptor beta chains were read from a single sample in a study of T cell responses to AZD1222 COVID-19 vaccine. Data came from immunoSEQ multiplex PCR; TCRdb stores just in-frame clones and leaves some out. This repertoire shows 150,000 to 200,000 clones, over 85% found once; its top ten account for 2.6%. Sequencing was performed on peripheral blood, taken on day 0 of AZD1222 vaccination. Source of these receptors: an adult in good health. Both conserved end residues are part of each CDR3. Each record gives: D gene, clone size, J gene, V gene, CDR3 protein, CDR3 DNA. D genes are given only for firm matches. Part of the rows lack a size; the others show once, few, many or a class for expanded clones.

d_call: NA; clone_size: NA; j_call: TRBJ1-5; v_call: TRBV6-6; cdr3_aa: CASTPGYSNQPQHF; cdr3_nt: TGTGCCAGCACCCCCGGCTATAGCAATCAGCCCCAGCATTTT
d_call: NA; clone_size: NA; j_call: TRBJ2-1; v_call: TRBV2; cdr3_aa: CASSSSGEAYNEQFF; cdr3_nt: TGTGCCAGCAGTTCGTCGGGGGAAGCCTACAATGAGCAGTTCTTC
d_call: NA; clone_size: once; j_call: TRBJ2-7; v_call: TRBV6-5; cdr3_aa: CASSTDLGEQYF; cdr3_nt: TGTGCCAGTAGTACGGACCTCGGGGAGCAGTACTTC
d_call: TRBD1; clone_size: once; j_call: TRBJ1-6; v_call: TRBV30; cdr3_aa: CAWSANSGTGYSPLHF; cdr3_nt: TGTGCCTGGAGCGCTAATTCCGGGACAGGGTATTCACCCCTCCACTTT
d_call: TRBD1; clone_size: NA; j_call: TRBJ1-2; v_call: TRBV9; cdr3_aa: CASSVAMGQGAGGYTF; cdr3_nt: TGTGCCAGCAGCGTAGCGATGGGACAGGGGGCGGGAGGCTACACCTTC
d_call: NA; clone_size: NA; j_call: TRBJ1-5; v_call: TRBV15; cdr3_aa: CATSRTGKGNQPQHF; cdr3_nt: TGTGCCACCAGCAGAACGGGGAAGGGCAATCAGCCCCAGCATTTT
d_call: TRBD1; clone_size: NA; j_call: TRBJ1-5; v_call: TRBV19; cdr3_aa: CASSTSGTGGGQPQHF; cdr3_nt: TGTGCCAGTAGTACCTCCGGGACAGGGGGCGGGCAGCCCCAGCATTTT
d_call: NA; clone_size: NA; j_call: TRBJ2-3; v_call: TRBV2; cdr3_aa: CASSEELASTDTQYF; cdr3_nt: TGTGCCAGCAGTGAAGAGCTGGCTAGCACAGATACGCAGTATTTT
d_call: NA; clone_size: NA; j_call: TRBJ1-1; v_call: TRBV6-1; cdr3_aa: CASSDTRQSNTEAFF; cdr3_nt: TGTGCCAGCAGTGACACCAGACAGTCTAACACTGAAGCTTTCTTT
d_call: NA; clone_size: NA; j_call: TRBJ1-1; v_call: TRBV7-8; cdr3_aa: CASSLATAGRNTEAFF; cdr3_nt: TGTGCCAGCAGCTTAGCGACTGCCGGGAGGAACACTGAAGCTTTCTTT
d_call: NA; clone_size: NA; j_call: TRBJ1-3; v_call: TRBV7-2; cdr3_aa: CASSWWRGSGNTIYF; cdr3_nt: TGTGCCAGCAGTTGGTGGCGGGGCTCTGGAAACACCATATATTTT
d_call: NA; clone_size: NA; j_call: TRBJ2-7; v_call: TRBV30; cdr3_aa: CAWSVRRENGEQYF; cdr3_nt: TGTGCCTGGAGTGTAAGAAGGGAGAATGGCGAGCAGTACTTC
d_call: TRBD2; clone_size: NA; j_call: TRBJ2-1; v_call: TRBV19; cdr3_aa: CASSITIRREEHEQFF; cdr3_nt: TGTGCCAGTAGTATTACGATTCGGCGGGAGGAACATGAGCAGTTCTTC
d_call: NA; clone_size: NA; j_call: TRBJ1-2; v_call: TRBV11-1; cdr3_aa: CASSPGRDRQEGYTF; cdr3_nt: TGTGCCAGCAGCCCCGGACGGGACCGCCAGGAAGGCTACACCTTC
d_call: TRBD1; clone_size: NA; j_call: TRBJ2-7; v_call: TRBV27; cdr3_aa: CASSVRTGTSYEQYF; cdr3_nt: TGTGCCAGCAGTGTCCGGACAGGAACCAGCTACGAGCAGTACTTC
d_call: NA; clone_size: NA; j_call: TRBJ1-1; v_call: TRBV19; cdr3_aa: CASSKTKNTEAFF; cdr3_nt: TGTGCCAGTAGTAAGACTAAGAACACTGAAGCTTTCTTT
d_call: NA; clone_size: NA; j_call: TRBJ2-7; v_call: TRBV18; cdr3_aa: CASSSRTSTHEQYF; cdr3_nt: TGTGCCAGCTCATCGAGAACCTCGACCCACGAGCAGTACTTC
d_call: NA; clone_size: few; j_call: TRBJ1-2; v_call: TRBV12-3/TRBV12-4; cdr3_aa: CASSLQLPYGYTF; cdr3_nt: TGTGCCAGCAGTCTACAGCTACCCTATGGCTACACCTTC
d_call: NA; clone_size: NA; j_call: TRBJ1-2; v_call: TRBV6-5; cdr3_aa: CASSYSGGYGYTF; cdr3_nt: TGTGCCAGCAGTTACTCGGGGGGGTATGGCTACACCTTC
d_call: NA; clone_size: NA; j_call: TRBJ1-5; v_call: TRBV9; cdr3_aa: CASSVGSNQPQHF; cdr3_nt: TGTGCCAGCAGCGTGGGAAGCAATCAGCCCCAGCATTTT
d_call: NA; clone_size: once; j_call: TRBJ2-6; v_call: TRBV5-4; cdr3_aa: CASSLLSSGANVLTF; cdr3_nt: TGTGCCAGCAGCTTGTTAAGCTCTGGGGCCAACGTCCTGACTTTC
d_call: NA; clone_size: NA; j_call: TRBJ1-1; v_call: TRBV5-4; cdr3_aa: CASSLPSVNTEAFF; cdr3_nt: TGTGCCAGCAGTCTACCGTCCGTGAACACTGAAGCTTTCTTT
d_call: TRBD2; clone_size: NA; j_call: TRBJ2-5; v_call: TRBV5-1; cdr3_aa: CASSLALAGEMETQYF; cdr3_nt: TGCGCCAGCAGCTTGGCCCTAGCGGGAGAAATGGAGACCCAGTACTTC
d_call: NA; clone_size: NA; j_call: TRBJ1-1; v_call: TRBV30; cdr3_aa: CAWSVTRDIEAFF; cdr3_nt: TGTGCCTGGAGTGTAACCCGGGACATTGAAGCTTTCTTT
d_call: NA; clone_size: NA; j_call: TRBJ1-1; v_call: TRBV5-5; cdr3_aa: CASSWTFGAMNTEAFF; cdr3_nt: TGTGCCAGCAGCTGGACCTTTGGAGCAATGAACACTGAAGCTTTCTTT
d_call: NA; clone_size: NA; j_call: TRBJ2-7; v_call: TRBV7-8; cdr3_aa: CASSLEGVVTLSSYEQYF; cdr3_nt: TGTGCCAGCAGCTTAGAGGGTGTAGTGACTTTATCCTCTTACGAGCAGTACTTC
d_call: NA; clone_size: NA; j_call: TRBJ1-1; v_call: TRBV15; cdr3_aa: CATSRDLNTEAFF; cdr3_nt: TGTGCCACCAGCAGAGATTTGAACACTGAAGCTTTCTTT
d_call: NA; clone_size: NA; j_call: TRBJ2-7; v_call: TRBV6-5; cdr3_aa: CASSWDEQYF; cdr3_nt: TGTGCCAGCAGCTGGGACGAGCAGTACTTC